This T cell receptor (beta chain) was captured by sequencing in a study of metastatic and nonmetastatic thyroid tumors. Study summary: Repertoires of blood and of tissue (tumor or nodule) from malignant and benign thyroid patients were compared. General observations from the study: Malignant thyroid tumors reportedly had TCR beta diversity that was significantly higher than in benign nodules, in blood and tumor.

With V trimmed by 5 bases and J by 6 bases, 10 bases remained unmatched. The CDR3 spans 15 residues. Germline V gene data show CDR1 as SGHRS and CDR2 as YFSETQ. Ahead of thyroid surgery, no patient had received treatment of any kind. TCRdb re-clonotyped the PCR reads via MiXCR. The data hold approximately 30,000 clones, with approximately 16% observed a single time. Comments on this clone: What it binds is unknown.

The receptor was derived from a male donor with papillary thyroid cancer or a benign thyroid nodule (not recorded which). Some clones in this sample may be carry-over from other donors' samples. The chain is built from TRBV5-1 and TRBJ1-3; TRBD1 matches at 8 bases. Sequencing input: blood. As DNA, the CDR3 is TGCGCCAGCAGATCTACGACAGGGGCAGAAAACACCATATATTTT. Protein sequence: CASRSTTGAENTIYF. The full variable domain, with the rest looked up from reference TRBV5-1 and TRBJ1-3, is KAGVTQTPRYLIKTRGQQVTLSCSPISGHRSVSWYQQTPGQGLQFLFEYFSETQRNKGNFPGRFSGRQFSNSRSEMNVSTLELGDSALYLCASRSTTGAENTIYFGEGSWLTVV.